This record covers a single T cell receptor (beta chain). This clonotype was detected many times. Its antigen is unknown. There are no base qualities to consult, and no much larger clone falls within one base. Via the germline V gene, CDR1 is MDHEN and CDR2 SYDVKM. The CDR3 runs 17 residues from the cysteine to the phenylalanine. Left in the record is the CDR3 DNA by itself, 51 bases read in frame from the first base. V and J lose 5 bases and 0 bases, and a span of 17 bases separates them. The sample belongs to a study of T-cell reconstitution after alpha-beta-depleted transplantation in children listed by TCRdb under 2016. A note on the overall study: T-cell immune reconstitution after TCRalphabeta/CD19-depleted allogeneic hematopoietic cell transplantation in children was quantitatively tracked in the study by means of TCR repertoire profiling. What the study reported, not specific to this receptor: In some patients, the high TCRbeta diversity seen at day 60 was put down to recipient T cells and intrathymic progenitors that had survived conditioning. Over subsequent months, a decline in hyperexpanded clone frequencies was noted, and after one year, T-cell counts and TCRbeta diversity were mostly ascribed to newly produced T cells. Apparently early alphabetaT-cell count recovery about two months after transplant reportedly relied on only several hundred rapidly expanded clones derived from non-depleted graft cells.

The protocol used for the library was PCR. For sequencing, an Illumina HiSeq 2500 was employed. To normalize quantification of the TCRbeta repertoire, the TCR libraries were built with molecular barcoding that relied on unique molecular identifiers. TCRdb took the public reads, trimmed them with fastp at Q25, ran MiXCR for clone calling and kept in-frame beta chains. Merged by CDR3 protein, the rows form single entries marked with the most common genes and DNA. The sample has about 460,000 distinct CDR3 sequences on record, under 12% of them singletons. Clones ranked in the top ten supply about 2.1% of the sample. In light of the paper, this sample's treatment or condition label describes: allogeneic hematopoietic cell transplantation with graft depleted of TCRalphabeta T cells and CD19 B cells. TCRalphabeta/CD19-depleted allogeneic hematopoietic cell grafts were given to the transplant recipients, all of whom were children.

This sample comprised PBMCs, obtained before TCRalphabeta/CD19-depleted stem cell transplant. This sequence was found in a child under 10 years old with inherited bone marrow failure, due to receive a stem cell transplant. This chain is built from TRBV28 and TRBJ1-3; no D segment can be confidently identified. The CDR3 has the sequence CASSPIRAFNSGNTIYF. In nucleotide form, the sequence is TGTGCCAGCAGTCCCATCCGGGCCTTCAACTCTGGAAACACCATATATTTT.